This is a list of T cell receptor beta chains from one sample in a study of CD4 T cells in relation to SARS-CoV-2 and coronaviruses. The method was immunoSEQ multiplex PCR; TCRdb's version includes in-frame clones alone and lacks a portion of them. Among about 20,000 clones listed, just under 70% were seen once. For these receptors, no antigen is known. The sample taken for sequencing was CD4+ T cells from PBMCs, cultured in vitro. The receptors stem from a human donor in good health. Both conserved end residues are part of each CDR3. Each record gives: J gene, V gene, CDR3 protein.

>TRBJ2-7|TRBV2
CASTLAGGYEQYF
>TRBJ1-2|TRBV3-1/TRBV3-2
CASSQDRGAGYTF
>TRBJ1-6|TRBV2
CASRGGDRVWNNSPLHF
>TRBJ1-3|TRBV30
CAWSARMGNTIYF
>TRBJ1-4|TRBV7-9
CASSLGRGPNEKLFF
>TRBJ2-7|TRBV2
CASRTGVEQYF
>TRBJ2-2|TRBV30
CAWSPGVTGELFF
>TRBJ1-2|TRBV4-1
CASSQGTVNYGYTF
>TRBJ2-2|TRBV5-4
CASSLTGIAGELFF
>TRBJ2-7|TRBV7-2
CASSNGLGSTWEQYF
>TRBJ1-3|TRBV7-9
CASRGTGGGNTIYF
>TRBJ2-5|TRBV6-2/TRBV6-3
CASSQGQGMMETQYF
>TRBJ1-5|TRBV7-6
CASSKTENQPQHF
>TRBJ1-1|TRBV7-9
CASSPSPWVNTEAFF